One T cell receptor beta chain is described in this entry. Its target is not known. Using immunoSEQ multiplex PCR, the repertoire was profiled, and TCRdb retains in-frame clones only, with some absent. The table records 43,000 or so clones, roughly 90% of them present only once. These data originate in a study of T cells in localized non-small cell lung cancer. The J segment lost 4 bases and the V segment lost 6 bases, leaving 15 bases of the junction unmatched. The CDR3 consists of 17 residues. CDR1 and CDR2 from the germline V gene are LNHDA and SQIVND (reference sequence). Study-level findings and limits: It was uninvolved adjacent lung that showed the highest T cell clonality, exceeding tumor. Of the top 100 tumor clones, median around 60 were in adjacent lung, some 30 among its top 100. Those with higher blood T cell density had longer overall survival. Sequence data derive from only one tumor region, so heterogeneity remains possible.

The V and J genes are TRBV19 and TRBJ1-1; 9 bases line up with TRBD1. The sequence came from a woman aged 40-75 years with stage II lung adenocarcinoma. This specimen was PBMCs, taken before any cancer treatment. The chain's CDR3 is CASSRRTGERRGTEAFF. The CDR3 DNA reads as TGTGCCAGTAGCCGCCGGACAGGGGAGAGAAGAGGCACTGAAGCTTTCTTT.